These 13 T cell receptor beta chains came from one sample sequenced in a study of human CD8 memory T cell subsets (dated by TCRdb to 2020 to 2021). TCRdb records NextSeq 550 as the sequencer. A Human TCR Profiling Kit was used to prepare UMI-labeled 5' RACE TCRbeta libraries. TCRdb reprocessed the reads, so every CDR3 protein sequence counts as one entry and DNA is not shown. This sample's table contains about 11,000 distinct CDR3 sequences. 15% of the sample comes from the top ten. Material: CD8+ stem-like memory T cells (TSCM and TCM) sorted from PBMCs. What this sample's cell subset or site label stands for: stem-like memory CD8 T cells (TSTEM), CCR7+ PD-1- TIGIT-. Receptors originate from a human donor in good health.

The rearrangement links TRBV11-2 to TRBJ1-1; the D call of TRBD1 rests on TCRdb alone, since no DNA is present to check it. Germline CDR1 and CDR2: SGHAT and FQNNGV. CDR3 length: 16 amino acids. The CDR3 sequence is CASSLEVRGMNTEAFF.

The V gene is TRBV29-1, the J gene TRBJ2-7; TCRdb lists TRBD1, though no DNA is available to test this call. The length of the CDR3 is 14 residues. CDR1 and CDR2 from the germline V gene are SQVTM and ANQGSEA. CDR3 loop: CSVELGQGAAEQYF.

The chain couples TRBV2 to TRBJ2-3; TCRdb lists TRBD1, though no DNA is available to test this call. The germline CDR1 and CDR2 sequences are SNHLY and FYNNEI. This CDR3 region has 15 residues. The chain's CDR3 is CATPMTGTSTDTQYF.

The chain employs TRBV27 and TRBJ2-1; TCRdb proposes TRBD1, but this gene call is untestable without DNA. The CDR3 runs 11 residues. CDR1 and CDR2 from the germline V gene are MNHEY and SMNVEV (reference sequence). The CDR3 protein is CASGKPGFPFF.

The chain carries TRBV9 and TRBJ2-3; TCRdb's D call of TRBD2 is untestable without DNA. Germline assignment: CDR1 SGDLS and CDR2 YYNGEE. This CDR3 has 13 residues. The CDR3 spells CASSTMGADTQYF.

The chain employs TRBV5-1 and TRBJ2-7; TCRdb reports TRBD1, a call that lacks DNA to check it against. CDR1 SGHRS and CDR2 YFSETQ come from the germline V gene. CDR3 length: 14 amino acids. CDR3 in amino acids: CASSRGRGSHEQYF.

The CDR3 sequence is CASSLYQSADTQYF. The chain recombines TRBV28 with TRBJ2-3. CDR3 size: 14 residues. CDR1 and CDR2 from the germline V gene are MDHEN and SYDVKM.

This rearrangement joins TRBV6-5 to TRBJ2-7; there is no DNA to check the TCRdb D call of TRBD1. In germline, CDR1 is MNHEY, CDR2 SVGAGI. The CDR3 is 17 amino acids. CDR3 region: CASRRQGRGAPAYEQYF.

The rearrangement uses TRBV28 and TRBJ2-1; TCRdb selects TRBD1, and the lack of DNA leaves this call unchecked. This CDR3 contains 11 residues. Germline V CDR1 and CDR2: MDHEN, SYDVKM. The CDR3 here is CAVGGGGEQFF.

The chain recombines TRBV25-1 with TRBJ2-4; checking the TCRdb D call of TRBD1 is not possible without DNA. There are 17 residues in the CDR3. Looked up from germline, CDR1 is MGHDK and CDR2 is SYGVNS. CDR3 sequence reads: CASSERSGAGPENIQYF.

The chain joins TRBV7-9 to TRBJ2-4; TCRdb's assignment of TRBD2 cannot be checked, as there is no DNA. The CDR3 consists of 16 residues. Germline lookup yields CDR1 SEHNR and CDR2 FQNEAQ (reference sequence). Here the CDR3 reads CASSLDLAGAKNIQYF.

This chain uses TRBV7-2 with TRBJ2-3; TCRdb's assignment of TRBD1 cannot be checked, as there is no DNA. CDR3 length: 13 residues. Looked up from germline, CDR1 is SGHTA and CDR2 is FQGNSA. CDR3 in amino acids: CASSTPVGDTQYF. Full variable domain (missing parts from reference TRBV7-2 and TRBJ2-3): GAGVSQSPSNKVTEKGKDVELRCDPISGHTALYWYRQSLGQGLEFLIYFQGNSAPDKSGLPSDRFSAERTGGSVSTLTIQRTQQEDSAVYLCASSTPVGDTQYFGPGTRLTVL.

The rearrangement joins TRBV5-1 to TRBJ2-7. The CDR3 totals 12 residues. The germline V gene encodes CDR1 SGHRS and CDR2 YFSETQ. The CDR3 region is CASSSAKYEQYF.